The entry below describes one T cell receptor beta chain. The ends lost 3 bases at V and 6 bases at J; junction bases unmatched: 12. Germline V lookup: CDR1 KGHSH, CDR2 LQKENI. The length of the CDR3 is 16 residues. These data belong to a study of blood T cell repertoires in COVID-19. The assay was immunoSEQ multiplex PCR, and TCRdb's table has in-frame clones only and misses some. The sample yields about 120,000 clones, less than 75% seen once. The TCR originated in a human donor with acute or convalescent COVID-19. The donor label of this sample is uncertain. The sequencing sample was made of peripheral blood. V gene TRBV18 combines with J gene TRBJ1-2, with TRBD1 matching over 8 bases. The CDR3 protein is CASSPSRQGARDGYTF. The CDR3 nucleotides read TGTGCCAGCTCACCTTCCCGGCAGGGGGCACGGGATGGCTACACCTTC.